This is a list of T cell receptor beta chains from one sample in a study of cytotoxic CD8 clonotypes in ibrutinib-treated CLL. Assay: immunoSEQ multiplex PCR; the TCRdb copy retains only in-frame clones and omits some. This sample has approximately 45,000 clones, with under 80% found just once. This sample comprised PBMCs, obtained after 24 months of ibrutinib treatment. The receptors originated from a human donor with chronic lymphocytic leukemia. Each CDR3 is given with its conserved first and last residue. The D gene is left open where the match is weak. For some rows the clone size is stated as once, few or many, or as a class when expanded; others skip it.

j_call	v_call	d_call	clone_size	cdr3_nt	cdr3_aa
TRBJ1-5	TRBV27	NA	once	TGTGCCAGCAGTTTAGGGAATAGCAATCAGCCCCAGCATTTT	CASSLGNSNQPQHF
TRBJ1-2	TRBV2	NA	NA	TGTGCCAGCAGCCCCTGGGGGGGAGTTGGGGCTAACTATGGCTACACCTTC	CASSPWGGVGANYGYTF
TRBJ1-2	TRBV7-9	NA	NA	TGTGCCAGCAGCTTGTCCCAGGGATTTCTTGGCTACACCTTC	CASSLSQGFLGYTF
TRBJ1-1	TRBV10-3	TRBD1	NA	TGTGCCATCAGTGACTGGACAGGCCGCTTTAACACTGAAGCTTTCTTT	CAISDWTGRFNTEAFF
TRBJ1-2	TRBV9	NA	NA	TGTGCCAGCAGCCCCGGGGGGCTTCATCGCTACACCTTC	CASSPGGLHRYTF
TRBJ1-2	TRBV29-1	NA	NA	TGCAGCGTTGTTGGGGGTCTAAACTATGGCTACACCTTC	CSVVGGLNYGYTF
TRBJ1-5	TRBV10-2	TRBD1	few	TGCGCCAGCAGTGGCGGGACAGACTGGGAGCCCCAGCATTTT	CASSGGTDWEPQHF
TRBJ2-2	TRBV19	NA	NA	TGTGCCAGTAGTAACCGGGACCCGAGGAACACCGGGGAGCTGTTTTTT	CASSNRDPRNTGELFF
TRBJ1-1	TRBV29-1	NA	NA	TGCAGCGGGTGGAGAGCGAACACTGAAGCTTTCTTT	CSGWRANTEAFF
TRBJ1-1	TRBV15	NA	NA	TGTGCCACCAGCCTACTACTGGGGGCTGAAGCTTTCTTT	CATSLLLGAEAFF
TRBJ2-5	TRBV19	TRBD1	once	TGTGCCAGACACAGGGGGCAGGAGACCCAGTACTTC	CARHRGQETQYF
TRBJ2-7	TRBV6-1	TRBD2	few	TGTGCCAGTAAGACTAGCGGGAGACGGTACGAGCAGTACTTC	CASKTSGRRYEQYF
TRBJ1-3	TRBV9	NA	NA	TGTGCCAGCAGCGTAATCCAGGGGCCTGGAAACACCATATATTTT	CASSVIQGPGNTIYF
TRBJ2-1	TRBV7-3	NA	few	TGTGCCAGCAGCAAACAACCCGGGGAACTTGGCGATGAGCAGTTCTTC	CASSKQPGELGDEQFF
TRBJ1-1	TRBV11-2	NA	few	TGTGCCAGCAGCTTAGAGGCAATCAACGAAGCTTTCTTT	CASSLEAINEAFF
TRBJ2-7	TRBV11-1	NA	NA	TGTGCCAGCAGCTTACTCGCCGCGGGGACAGACGAGCAGTACTTC	CASSLLAAGTDEQYF
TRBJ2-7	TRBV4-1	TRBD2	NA	TGCGCCAGCAGCCAAGACGGGACTAGCGGGAGATCATACGAGCAGTACTTC	CASSQDGTSGRSYEQYF
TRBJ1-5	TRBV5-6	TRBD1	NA	TGTGCCAGCAGCTTCAGGGGGCAATATCAGCCCCAGCATTTT	CASSFRGQYQPQHF
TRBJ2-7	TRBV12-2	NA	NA	TGTGCAAGTCGCTCAGACCTCCCGGGACACTCCTACGAGCAGTACTTC	CASRSDLPGHSYEQYF
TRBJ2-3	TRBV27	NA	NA	TGTGCCAGCAGCCGCTCGTCGATAGTCACAGATACGCAGTATTTT	CASSRSSIVTDTQYF
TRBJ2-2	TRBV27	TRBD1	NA	TGTGCCAGCACATTGGGGACAGGGGACACCGGGGAGCTGTTTTTT	CASTLGTGDTGELFF
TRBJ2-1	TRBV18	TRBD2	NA	TGTGCCAGCTCTGCACGGACTAGCGGGGGGATCGATGAGCAGTTCTTC	CASSARTSGGIDEQFF
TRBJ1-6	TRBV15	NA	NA	TGTGCCACCAGCAGAGAGTGGTTTTCCTCACCCCTCCACTTT	CATSREWFSSPLHF
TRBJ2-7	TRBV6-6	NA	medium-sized	TGTGCCACCAATAAGGAGACCCGGGGCTACGAGCAGTACTTC	CATNKETRGYEQYF
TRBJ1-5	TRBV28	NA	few	TGTGCCAGCAGTTTTGAAGGGAGGGGCAATCAGCCCCAGCATTTT	CASSFEGRGNQPQHF
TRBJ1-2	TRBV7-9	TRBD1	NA	TGTGCCAGCAGCTCCGTGGGATTCGGACAGGGAAACTATGGCTACACCTTC	CASSSVGFGQGNYGYTF
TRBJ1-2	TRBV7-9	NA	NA	TGTGCCAGCAGCGAGGGGGTCTACAACTATGGCTACACCTTC	CASSEGVYNYGYTF
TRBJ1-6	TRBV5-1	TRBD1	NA	TGCGCCAGCAGCTCGTCATCGGGGATCGGGGACAGTCAGTTTTCCTATAATTCACCCCTCCACTTT	CASSSSSGIGDSQFSYNSPLHF
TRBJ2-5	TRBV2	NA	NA	TGTGCCAGCAGTGAACCTCAGTTCCCCGGGACCCAGTACTTC	CASSEPQFPGTQYF
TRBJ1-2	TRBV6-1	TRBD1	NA	TGTGCCAGCGAGTGGGACAGAGTTAACTATGGCTACACCTTC	CASEWDRVNYGYTF
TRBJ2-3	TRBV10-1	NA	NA	TGCGCCAGCAGTGAGTCACAATGGGTCACAGATACGCAGTATTTT	CASSESQWVTDTQYF
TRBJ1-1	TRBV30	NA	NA	TGTGCCAGGAGAACGGGGGGACGACCGAACACTGAAGCTTTCTTT	CARRTGGRPNTEAFF
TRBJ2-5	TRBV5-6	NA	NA	TGTGCCAGCAGCTCCCTGGACTACCTCCAAGAGACCCAGTACTTC	CASSSLDYLQETQYF
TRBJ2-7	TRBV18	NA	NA	TGTGCCAGCTCACCACCAGGGAGCTACGAGCAGTACTTC	CASSPPGSYEQYF
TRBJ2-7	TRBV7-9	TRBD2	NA	TGTGCCAGCTTACTAGCGGGATCATACGAGCAGTACTTC	CASLLAGSYEQYF
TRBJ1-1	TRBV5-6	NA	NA	TGTGCCAGCAGCTTTCCGCGCCAGAGAGGGACTGAAGCTTTCTTT	CASSFPRQRGTEAFF
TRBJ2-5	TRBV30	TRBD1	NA	TGTGCTTTAAGTTCGGGACAGGGCCAAGAGACCCAGTACTTC	CALSSGQGQETQYF
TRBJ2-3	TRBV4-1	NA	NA	TGCGCCAGCAGCCAGTGGCGGGACCGAGATACGCAGTATTTT	CASSQWRDRDTQYF
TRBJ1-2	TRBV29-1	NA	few	TGCAGCATTGTATGGGGGACCCCTTTGGGCTACACCTTC	CSIVWGTPLGYTF
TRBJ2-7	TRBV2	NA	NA	TGTGCCAGCATCCCATCGGCAGTCCGGTCTAGCGAGCAGTACTTC	CASIPSAVRSSEQYF